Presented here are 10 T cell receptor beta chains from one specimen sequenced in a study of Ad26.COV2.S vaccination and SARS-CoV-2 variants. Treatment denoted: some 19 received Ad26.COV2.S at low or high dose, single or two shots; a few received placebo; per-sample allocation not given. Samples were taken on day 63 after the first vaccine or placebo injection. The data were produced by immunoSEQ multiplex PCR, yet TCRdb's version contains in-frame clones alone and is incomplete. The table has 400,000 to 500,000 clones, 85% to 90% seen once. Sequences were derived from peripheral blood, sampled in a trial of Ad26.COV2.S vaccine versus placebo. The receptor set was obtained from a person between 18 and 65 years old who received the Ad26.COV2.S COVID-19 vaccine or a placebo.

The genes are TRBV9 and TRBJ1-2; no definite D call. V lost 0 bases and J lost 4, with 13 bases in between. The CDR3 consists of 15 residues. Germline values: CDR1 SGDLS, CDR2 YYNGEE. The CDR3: CASSVGGGSGYGYTF. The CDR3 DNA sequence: TGTGCCAGCAGCGTAGGGGGAGGGAGCGGCTATGGCTACACCTTC. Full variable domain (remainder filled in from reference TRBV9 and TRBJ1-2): DSGVTQTPKHLITATGQRVTLRCSPRSGDLSVYWYQQSLDQGLQFLIQYYNGEERAKGNILERFSAQQFPDLHSELNLSSLELGDSALYFCASSVGGGSGYGYTFGSGTRLTVV.

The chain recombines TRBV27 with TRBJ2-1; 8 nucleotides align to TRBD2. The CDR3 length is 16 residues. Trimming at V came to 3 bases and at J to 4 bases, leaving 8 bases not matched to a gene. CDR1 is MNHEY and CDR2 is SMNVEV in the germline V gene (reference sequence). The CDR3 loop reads CASSFVGVAGYNEQFF. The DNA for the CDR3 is TGTGCCAGCAGTTTTGTCGGGGTAGCGGGGTACAATGAGCAGTTCTTC.

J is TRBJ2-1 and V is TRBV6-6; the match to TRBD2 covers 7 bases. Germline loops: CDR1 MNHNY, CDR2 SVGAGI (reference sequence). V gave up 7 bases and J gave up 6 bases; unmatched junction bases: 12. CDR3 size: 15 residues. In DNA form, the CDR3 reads TGTGCCAGCACTCGCGGGAGTCTGATCGGCAATGAGCAGTTCTTC. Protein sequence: CASTRGSLIGNEQFF.

The CDR3 DNA follows: TGTGCCAGCAGCCCTTGGGCTAGCGGGGGTCTCTCCTACGAGCAGTACTTC. Residues: CASSPWASGGLSYEQYF. The chain couples TRBV5-6 to TRBJ2-7, with TRBD2 identical over 10 bases. The CDR3 totals 17 residues. J lost 0 bases, V lost 4 bases, and 10 bases had no gene match. Germline CDR1 is SGHDT and CDR2 is YYEEEE.

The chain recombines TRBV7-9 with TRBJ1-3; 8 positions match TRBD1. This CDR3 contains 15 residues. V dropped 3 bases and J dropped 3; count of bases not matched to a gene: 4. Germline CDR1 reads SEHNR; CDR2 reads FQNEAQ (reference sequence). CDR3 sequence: CASSFWTGNGNTIYF. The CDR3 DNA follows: TGTGCCAGCAGCTTTTGGACAGGGAATGGAAACACCATATATTTT.

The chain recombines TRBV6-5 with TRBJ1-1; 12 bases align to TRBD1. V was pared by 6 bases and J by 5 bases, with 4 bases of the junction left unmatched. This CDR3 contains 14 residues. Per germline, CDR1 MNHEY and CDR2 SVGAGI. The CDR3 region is CASRGQGAGTEAFF. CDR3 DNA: TGTGCCAGCAGGGGACAGGGGGCGGGGACTGAAGCTTTCTTT.

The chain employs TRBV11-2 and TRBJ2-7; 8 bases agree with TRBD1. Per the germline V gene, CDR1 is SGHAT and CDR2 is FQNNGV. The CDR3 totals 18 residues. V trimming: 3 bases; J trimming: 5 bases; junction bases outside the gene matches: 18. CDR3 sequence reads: CASSFTRTGSGSVHEQYV. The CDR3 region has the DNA TGTGCCAGCAGCTTCACGAGGACAGGGTCAGGGTCTGTGCACGAGCAGTACGTC.

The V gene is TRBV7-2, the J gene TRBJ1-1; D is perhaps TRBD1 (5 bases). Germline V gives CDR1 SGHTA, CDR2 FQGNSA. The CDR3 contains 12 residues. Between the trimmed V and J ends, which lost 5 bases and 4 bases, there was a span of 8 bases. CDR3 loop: CASSPQGTEAFF. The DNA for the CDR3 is TGTGCCAGCAGCCCCCAGGGCACTGAAGCTTTCTTT.

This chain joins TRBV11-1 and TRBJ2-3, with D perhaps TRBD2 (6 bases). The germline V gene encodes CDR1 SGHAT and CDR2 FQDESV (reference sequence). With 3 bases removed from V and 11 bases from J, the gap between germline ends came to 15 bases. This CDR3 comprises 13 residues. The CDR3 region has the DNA TGTGCCAGCAGCTTGGTGGGGACTGGGGGGCAGTATTTT. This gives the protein CASSLVGTGGQYF.

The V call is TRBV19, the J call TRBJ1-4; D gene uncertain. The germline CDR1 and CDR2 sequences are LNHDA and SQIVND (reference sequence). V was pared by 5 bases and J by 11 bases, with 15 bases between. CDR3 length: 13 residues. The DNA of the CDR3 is TGTGCCAGTAGTTCCGAGGGCCCGGGGAAACTGTTTTTT. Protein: CASSSEGPGKLFF.